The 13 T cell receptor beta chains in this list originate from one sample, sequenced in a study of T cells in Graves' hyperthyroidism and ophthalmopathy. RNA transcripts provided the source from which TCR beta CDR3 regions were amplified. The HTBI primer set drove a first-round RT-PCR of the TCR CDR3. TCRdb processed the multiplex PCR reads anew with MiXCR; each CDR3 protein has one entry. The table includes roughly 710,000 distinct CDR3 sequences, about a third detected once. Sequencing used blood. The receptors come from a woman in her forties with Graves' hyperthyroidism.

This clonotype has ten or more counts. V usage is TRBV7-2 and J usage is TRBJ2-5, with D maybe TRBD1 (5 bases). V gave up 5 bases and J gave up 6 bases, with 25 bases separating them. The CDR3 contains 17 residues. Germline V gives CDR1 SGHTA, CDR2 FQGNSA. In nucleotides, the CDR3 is TGTGCCAGCAGCCAAAGAGCTCTCGGCAGGGCGCGGAAGACCCAGTACTTC. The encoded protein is CASSQRALGRARKTQYF.

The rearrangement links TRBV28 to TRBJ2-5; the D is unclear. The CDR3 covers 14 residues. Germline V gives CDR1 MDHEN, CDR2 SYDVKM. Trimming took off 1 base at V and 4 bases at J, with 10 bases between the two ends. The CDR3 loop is CASSLSPVPETQYF. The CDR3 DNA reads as TGTGCCAGCAGTTTATCGCCCGTTCCAGAGACCCAGTACTTC.

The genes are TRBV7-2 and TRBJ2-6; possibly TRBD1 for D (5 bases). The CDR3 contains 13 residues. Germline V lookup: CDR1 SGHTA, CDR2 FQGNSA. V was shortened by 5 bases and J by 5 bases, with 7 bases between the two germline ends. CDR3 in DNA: TGTGCCAGCAGCCCAGGGAGGGCCAACGTCCTGACTTTC. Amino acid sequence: CASSPGRANVLTF. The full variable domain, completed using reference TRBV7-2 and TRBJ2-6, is GAGVSQSPSNKVTEKGKDVELRCDPISGHTALYWYRQSLGQGLEFLIYFQGNSAPDKSGLPSDRFSAERTGGSVSTLTIQRTQQEDSAVYLCASSPGRANVLTFGAGSRLTVL.

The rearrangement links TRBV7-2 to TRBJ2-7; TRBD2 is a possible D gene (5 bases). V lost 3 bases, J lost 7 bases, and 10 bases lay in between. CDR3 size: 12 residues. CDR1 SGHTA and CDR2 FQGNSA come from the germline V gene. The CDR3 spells CASSFETGEQYF. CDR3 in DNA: TGTGCCAGCAGCTTTGAAACGGGGGAGCAGTACTTC.

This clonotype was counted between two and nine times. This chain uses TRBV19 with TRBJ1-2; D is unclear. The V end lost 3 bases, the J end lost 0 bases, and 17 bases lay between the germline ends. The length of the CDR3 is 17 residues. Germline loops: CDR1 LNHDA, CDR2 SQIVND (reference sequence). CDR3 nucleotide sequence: TGTGCCAGTAGTATGGGAACAGCAGCTGCTCCTAACTATGGCTACACCTTC. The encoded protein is CASSMGTAAAPNYGYTF.

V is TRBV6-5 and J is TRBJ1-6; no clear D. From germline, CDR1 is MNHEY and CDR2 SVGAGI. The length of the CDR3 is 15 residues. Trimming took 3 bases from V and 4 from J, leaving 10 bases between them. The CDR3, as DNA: TGTGCCAGCAGTTATCAGCAGGAATATAATTCACCCCTCCACTTT. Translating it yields CASSYQQEYNSPLHF.

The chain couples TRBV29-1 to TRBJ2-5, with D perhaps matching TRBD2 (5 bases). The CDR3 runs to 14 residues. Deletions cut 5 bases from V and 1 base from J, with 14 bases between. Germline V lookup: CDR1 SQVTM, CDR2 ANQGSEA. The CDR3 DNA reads TGCAGCGTTCGGGCGTTAGGAGGCCAAGAGACCCAGTACTTC. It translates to CSVRALGGQETQYF.

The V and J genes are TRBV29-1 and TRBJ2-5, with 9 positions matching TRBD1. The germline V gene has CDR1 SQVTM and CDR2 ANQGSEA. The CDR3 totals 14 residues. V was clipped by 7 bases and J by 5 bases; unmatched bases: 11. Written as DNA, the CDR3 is TGCAGCGCCATTAGGACAGGGGAAGGGGAGACCCAGTACTTC. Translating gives CSAIRTGEGETQYF. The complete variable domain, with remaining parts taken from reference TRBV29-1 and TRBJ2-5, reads SAVISQKPSRDICQRGTSLTIQCQVDSQVTMMFWYRQQPGQSLTLIATANQGSEATYESGFVIDKFPISRPNLTFSTLTVSNMSPEDSSIYLCSAIRTGEGETQYFGPGTRLLVL.

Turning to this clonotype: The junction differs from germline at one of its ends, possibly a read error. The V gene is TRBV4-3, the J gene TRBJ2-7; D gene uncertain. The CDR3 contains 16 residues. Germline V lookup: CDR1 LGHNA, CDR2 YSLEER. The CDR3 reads CASSQEGQASSCEQYF. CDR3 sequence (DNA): TGCGCCAGCAGCCAAGAAGGGCAGGCAAGCTCCTGCGAGCAGTACTTC.

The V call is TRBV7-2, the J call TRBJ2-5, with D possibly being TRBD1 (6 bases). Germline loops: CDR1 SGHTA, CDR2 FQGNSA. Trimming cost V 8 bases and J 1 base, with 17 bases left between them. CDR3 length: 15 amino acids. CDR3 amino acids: CASSSGTPPQETQYF. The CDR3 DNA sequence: TGTGCCAGCTCGTCCGGGACACCTCCCCAAGAGACCCAGTACTTC.

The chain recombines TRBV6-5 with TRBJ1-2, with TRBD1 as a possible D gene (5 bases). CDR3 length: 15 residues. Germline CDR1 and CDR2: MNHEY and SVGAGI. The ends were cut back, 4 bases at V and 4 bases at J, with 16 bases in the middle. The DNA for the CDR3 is TGTGCCAGCAGTTTTGGTAGCAGGGAGACCTATGGCTACACCTTC. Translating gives CASSFGSRETYGYTF.

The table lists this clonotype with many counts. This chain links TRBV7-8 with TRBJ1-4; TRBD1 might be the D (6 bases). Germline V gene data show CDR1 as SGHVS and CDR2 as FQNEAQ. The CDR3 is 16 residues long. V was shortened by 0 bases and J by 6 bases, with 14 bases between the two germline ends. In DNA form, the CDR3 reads TGTGCCAGCAGCTTAGCTTACAGGGAGCAGGATGAAAAACTGTTTTTT. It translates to CASSLAYREQDEKLFF. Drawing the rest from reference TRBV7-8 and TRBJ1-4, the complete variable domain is GAGVSQSPRYKVAKRGQDVALRCDPISGHVSLFWYQQALGQGPEFLTYFQNEAQLDKSGLPSDRFFAERPEGSVSTLKIQRTQQEDSAVYLCASSLAYREQDEKLFFGSGTQLSVL.

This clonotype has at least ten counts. Here the CDR3 reads CASRIAGQNNEKLFF. The CDR3 DNA is TGTGCCAGCAGAATCGCCGGACAGAATAATGAAAAACTGTTTTTT. This chain uses TRBV12-3 or TRBV12-4 with TRBJ1-4, with a possible D match to TRBD1 (6 bases). The CDR3 length is 15 residues. V lost 6 bases to trimming and J lost 4 bases, with 15 bases between them.